The 13 T cell receptor beta chains below were found in one sample sequenced in a study of neoadjuvant anti-PD-1 for oral cavity cancer. The repertoire was sequenced with immunoSEQ multiplex PCR; TCRdb's copy has only in-frame clones and lacks some. This sample has over 8,000 clones, with about 81% found just once. Time point here: after neoadjuvant nivolumab, at surgical resection. The source material was PBMCs, sampled after nivolumab (anti-PD-1) treatment. The receptor set was obtained from a person aged 35-80 years with oral cavity squamous cell carcinoma.

The chain uses TRBV7-3 and TRBJ2-2; no reliable D call. Germline lookup yields CDR1 SGHTA and CDR2 FQGTGA. V was cut by 5 bases and J by 2 bases, with 9 bases left in between. CDR3 length equals 14 residues. CDR3 bases: TGTGCCAGCAGCGCCGGGTTAAACACCGGGGAGCTGTTTTTT. This sequence encodes CASSAGLNTGELFF. The full variable domain, in which reference TRBV7-3 and TRBJ2-2 provide the parts outside the CDR3, is GAGVSQTPSNKVTEKGKYVELRCDPISGHTALYWYRQSLGQGPEFLIYFQGTGAADDSGLPNDRFFAVRPEGSVSTLKIQRTERGDSAVYLCASSAGLNTGELFFGEGSRLTVL.

The J gene is TRBJ1-6, the V gene TRBV7-6; D perhaps matches TRBD1 (5 bases). V lost 2 bases and J lost 0, with 14 bases in between. This CDR3 spans 18 amino acids. Germline CDR1 is SGHVS and CDR2 is FNYEAQ. The DNA of the CDR3 is TGTGCCAGCAGCTTAAATAGACAGATAAGCTCCTATAATTCACCCCTCCACTTT. It encodes CASSLNRQISSYNSPLHF.

This clone has more than one count but fewer than ten. V gene TRBV7-9 combines with J gene TRBJ1-1, with no clear D. The CDR3 runs 13 residues. Germline V gives CDR1 SEHNR, CDR2 FQNEAQ (reference sequence). V lost 5 bases, J lost 6 bases, and 13 bases lay in between. The CDR3 spells CASSLVVYPEAFF. The CDR3 DNA sequence: TGTGCCAGCAGCCTGGTCGTCTACCCTGAAGCTTTCTTT.

This rearrangement joins TRBV14 to TRBJ1-3; D is uncertain. The CDR3 is made up of 15 amino acids. From germline, CDR1 is SGHDN and CDR2 FVKESK. The germline V and J ends were trimmed by 6 bases and 4 bases, with 16 bases remaining between them. For the CDR3, the DNA is TGTGCCAGCAGTTACGACCCTAGCCCAGGAAACACCATATATTTT. Protein product: CASSYDPSPGNTIYF. The full variable domain, its missing parts supplied by reference TRBV14 and TRBJ1-3, is EAGVTQFPSHSVIEKGQTVTLRCDPISGHDNLYWYRRVMGKEIKFLLHFVKESKQDESGMPNNRFLAERTGGTYSTLKVQPAELEDSGVYFCASSYDPSPGNTIYFGEGSWLTVV.

The V call is TRBV28, the J call TRBJ2-7; no definite D call. The CDR3 covers 18 residues. Trimming stripped 2 bases from V and 2 bases from J, with 22 bases between. Germline V gene lookup returns CDR1 MDHEN and CDR2 SYDVKM. The CDR3 here is CASSLGPLPRTKPYEQYF. In DNA form, the CDR3 reads TGTGCCAGCAGTTTAGGACCTCTCCCCCGTACTAAGCCCTACGAGCAGTACTTC.

The gene calls are TRBV19 and TRBJ2-5; D is unclear. From germline, CDR1 is LNHDA and CDR2 SQIVND (reference sequence). CDR3 length: 13 residues. Trimming left V 6 bases short and J 1 base short, with 9 bases between. The CDR3 DNA reads as TGTGCCAGTAGAAATGACGGCCAAGAGACCCAGTACTTC. Translating gives CASRNDGQETQYF.

This sequence joins TRBV5-8 and TRBJ2-3, with 13 nucleotides matching TRBD2. The J segment lost 5 bases and the V segment lost 4 bases, leaving 7 bases of the junction unmatched. The germline V gene has CDR1 SGHTS and CDR2 YDEGEE. The CDR3 has 16 amino acids. The CDR3 loop reads CASSNGLAGEGDTQYF. The CDR3 region has the DNA TGTGCCAGCAGCAACGGACTAGCGGGGGAGGGAGATACGCAGTATTTT.

The chain joins TRBV2 to TRBJ2-6; TRBD1 matches at 9 bases. The CDR3 runs 17 residues. Germline loops: CDR1 SNHLY, CDR2 FYNNEI. V lost 6 bases and J lost 3; bases outside the gene matches: 9. The CDR3 DNA is TGTGCCAGCAGAGCCGGGACAGGGCGAGGTGGGGCCAACGTCCTGACTTTC. Translation: CASRAGTGRGGANVLTF.

The table lists this clone with a few counts. V is TRBV6-4 and J is TRBJ2-1, with 12 bases fitting TRBD2. Per germline, CDR1 MRHNA and CDR2 SNTAGT. The ends lost 4 bases at V and 7 bases at J; junction bases unmatched: 2. The CDR3 has 14 residues. The CDR3 DNA is TGTGCCAGCAGTGGTGGGACTAGCGGGAATGAGCAGTTCTTC. Protein: CASSGGTSGNEQFF.

The V and J genes are TRBV28 and TRBJ2-7; 7 nucleotides match TRBD1. The CDR3 has 15 residues. V lost 3 bases and J lost 1; bases outside the gene matches: 6. CDR1 and CDR2 (germline): MDHEN, SYDVKM. The CDR3 sequence is CASSFARTGSYEQYF. CDR3 sequence (DNA): TGTGCCAGCAGTTTTGCCAGGACAGGATCCTACGAGCAGTACTTC.

This chain links TRBV6-5 with TRBJ1-1; D may be TRBD1 (5 bases). V was shortened by 0 bases and J by 1 base, with 9 bases between the two germline ends. The CDR3 is 15 amino acids. Germline lookup yields CDR1 MNHEY and CDR2 SVGAGI. The CDR3 is CASSYSRGRNTEAFF. The DNA of the CDR3 is TGTGCCAGCAGTTACTCGCGGGGGAGGAACACTGAAGCTTTCTTT.

This clone was observed a single time. J is TRBJ2-2 and V is TRBV30, with 7 bases lining up with TRBD1. CDR3 length: 13 residues. The germline V gene encodes CDR1 GTSNPN and CDR2 SVGIG (reference sequence). Trimming removed 6 bases from V and 7 bases from J; junction bases left unmatched: 8. Written as DNA, the CDR3 is TGTGCCTGTCGGACAGGACCTTTCGGGGAGCTGTTTTTT. It is translated as CACRTGPFGELFF.

The J gene is TRBJ2-1, the V gene TRBV11-2, with a weak D call TRBD2 (5 bases). Germline assignment: CDR1 SGHAT and CDR2 FQNNGV. The length of the CDR3 is 13 residues. V lost 4 bases, J lost 7 bases, and 11 bases lay in between. CDR3 in DNA: TGTGCCAGCAGCTCAACTAGTGGGAATGAGCAGTTCTTC. Translation: CASSSTSGNEQFF.